This passage covers 5 T cell receptor beta chains from one sample sequenced in a study of blood T cell repertoires in COVID-19. Some clones are missing from TCRdb's copy, which holds only in-frame ones; the method was immunoSEQ multiplex PCR. This sample has 200,000 to 300,000 clones; 87% occur once, and the top ten carry roughly 3%. Sequencing was performed on peripheral blood. Every receptor here comes from a young man with active or convalescent COVID-19.

V is TRBV19 and J is TRBJ1-1, with D maybe TRBD1 (5 bases). Trimming cost V 5 bases and J 5 bases, with 21 bases left between them. The CDR3 loop spans 16 amino acids. Germline lookup yields CDR1 LNHDA and CDR2 SQIVND (reference sequence). CDR3 bases: TGTGCCAGTAGTGTAAGGGGTGCACAAAAAAGGACTGAAGCTTTCTTT. Its translation: CASSVRGAQKRTEAFF.

The rearrangement uses TRBV9 and TRBJ1-2; 7 nucleotides agree with TRBD1. The CDR3 is 15 residues long. J was trimmed by 7 bases and V by 0 bases; bases with no gene match: 9. Germline CDR1 reads SGDLS; CDR2 reads YYNGEE. The CDR3 sequence is CASSVVAGGSGGYTF. Written as DNA, the CDR3 is TGTGCCAGCAGCGTAGTGGCAGGGGGGTCTGGTGGCTACACCTTC.

The V and J genes are TRBV28 and TRBJ2-7; D might be TRBD2 (5 bases). Germline V lookup: CDR1 MDHEN, CDR2 SYDVKM. Trimming removed 5 bases at V and 5 bases at J, with 7 bases between. The CDR3 consists of 11 residues. DNA of the CDR3: TGTGCCAGCAGTAGCGGTCACGAGCAGTACTTC. This translates into CASSSGHEQYF.

The V gene is TRBV30, the J gene TRBJ1-6; D unclear. The germline CDR1 and CDR2 sequences are GTSNPN and SVGIG (reference sequence). Deletions cut 5 bases from V and 10 bases from J, with 24 bases between. The CDR3 length is 16 residues. The CDR3 DNA follows: TGTGCCTGGGTCCGGGAAGGCGCTAGTTTAGAATCACCCCTCCACTTT. Its protein product is CAWVREGASLESPLHF. The full variable domain, in which reference TRBV30 and TRBJ1-6 provide the parts outside the CDR3, is SQTIHQWPATLVQPVGSPLSLECTVEGTSNPNLYWYRQAAGRGLQLLFYSVGIGQISSEVPQNLSASRPQDRQFILSSKKLLLSDSGFYLCAWVREGASLESPLHFGNGTRLTVT.

The rearrangement links TRBV23-1 to TRBJ2-2; D perhaps matches TRBD2 (5 bases). TRBV23-1 is an open reading frame whose function is uncertain. V was cut by 10 bases and J by 6 bases, with 18 bases left in between. The CDR3 runs to 14 residues. Here the CDR3 reads CATSRGSRAGELFF. CDR3 nucleotides: TGCGCCACCTCCCGGGGATCAAGGGCCGGGGAGCTGTTTTTT.